Listed below are T cell receptor beta chains from one sample, sequenced in a study of Ad26.COV2.S vaccination and SARS-CoV-2 variants. The table came from immunoSEQ multiplex PCR; TCRdb's copy has only in-frame clones and leaves some out. The table lists 300,000 to 350,000 clones, around 81% of them singletons, with roughly 2% in the top ten. The sample here was peripheral blood, taken in a trial of Ad26.COV2.S vaccine versus placebo. Receptors originate from a person aged 18-65 years who received the Ad26.COV2.S COVID-19 vaccine or a placebo. CDR3s include the opening cysteine and the closing phenylalanine or tryptophan. D genes are given only for firm matches. Expanded clones are given a class, and other clones once, few, many or no size at all.

abundance: -
j_gene: TRBJ1-1
d_gene: -
v_gene: TRBV28
CDR3aa: CASSPGGGEGTEAFF
CDR3nt: TGTGCCAGCAGTCCTGGGGGGGGAGAGGGCACTGAAGCTTTCTTT

abundance: few
j_gene: TRBJ1-2
d_gene: TRBD1
v_gene: TRBV7-9
CDR3aa: CASSLTLGQGPSYGYTF
CDR3nt: TGTGCCAGCAGCTTAACCTTAGGACAGGGACCTTCCTATGGCTACACCTTC

abundance: -
j_gene: TRBJ1-1
d_gene: -
v_gene: TRBV28
CDR3aa: CASSLRGASDTEAFF
CDR3nt: TGTGCCAGCAGTTTGAGGGGGGCGAGCGACACTGAAGCTTTCTTT

abundance: -
j_gene: TRBJ1-2
d_gene: -
v_gene: TRBV10-3
CDR3aa: CAIAREGFLLGRYTF
CDR3nt: TGTGCCATTGCAAGGGAGGGTTTCTTGCTGGGGCGTTACACCTTC

abundance: -
j_gene: TRBJ2-5
d_gene: -
v_gene: TRBV28
CDR3aa: CASSFGQGNRETQYF
CDR3nt: TGTGCCAGCAGTTTTGGCCAGGGGAATAGGGAGACCCAGTACTTC

abundance: once
j_gene: TRBJ2-7
d_gene: TRBD1
v_gene: TRBV28
CDR3aa: CASRSQGGGYEQYF
CDR3nt: TGTGCCAGCAGGTCGCAAGGGGGCGGGTACGAGCAGTACTTC

abundance: -
j_gene: TRBJ1-1
d_gene: -
v_gene: TRBV6-5
CDR3aa: CASSYRLEGTEAFF
CDR3nt: TGTGCCAGCAGTTATCGGCTTGAAGGCACTGAAGCTTTCTTT

abundance: -
j_gene: TRBJ2-2
d_gene: -
v_gene: TRBV28
CDR3aa: CASDDLGTGELFF
CDR3nt: TGTGCCAGCGACGACTTAGGGACCGGGGAGCTGTTTTTT

abundance: -
j_gene: TRBJ1-2
d_gene: -
v_gene: TRBV29-1
CDR3aa: CSVEFRVRLGYTF
CDR3nt: TGCAGCGTTGAATTCAGGGTTAGATTAGGCTACACCTTC

abundance: -
j_gene: TRBJ2-1
d_gene: -
v_gene: TRBV9
CDR3aa: CASSVARVAYNEQFF
CDR3nt: TGTGCCAGCAGCGTAGCCAGGGTCGCCTACAATGAGCAGTTCTTC

abundance: -
j_gene: TRBJ1-1
d_gene: -
v_gene: TRBV18
CDR3aa: CASSRPTEAFF
CDR3nt: TGTGCCAGCTCAAGGCCCACTGAAGCTTTCTTT

abundance: -
j_gene: TRBJ1-2
d_gene: -
v_gene: TRBV28
CDR3aa: CASSLLQGNYGYTF
CDR3nt: TGTGCCAGCAGTTTGCTCCAGGGGAACTATGGCTACACCTTC

abundance: -
j_gene: TRBJ1-1
d_gene: TRBD1
v_gene: TRBV7-7
CDR3aa: CASSADRDTEAFF
CDR3nt: TGTGCTAGCAGCGCGGACAGGGACACTGAAGCTTTCTTT

abundance: -
j_gene: TRBJ1-3
d_gene: -
v_gene: TRBV29-1
CDR3aa: CSVDSRDLSGNTIYF
CDR3nt: TGCAGCGTTGACTCCAGGGATTTGTCTGGAAACACCATATATTTT

abundance: -
j_gene: TRBJ2-7
d_gene: TRBD1
v_gene: TRBV5-4
CDR3aa: CASSFPGQGAYEQYF
CDR3nt: TGTGCCAGCAGCTTCCCGGGACAGGGGGCTTACGAGCAGTACTTC

abundance: once
j_gene: TRBJ1-2
d_gene: -
v_gene: TRBV18
CDR3aa: CASSPLQVERGYTF
CDR3nt: TGTGCCAGCTCACCACTACAGGTCGAGCGCGGCTACACCTTC

abundance: -
j_gene: TRBJ2-5
d_gene: -
v_gene: TRBV11-2
CDR3aa: CASSLVPGREETQYF
CDR3nt: TGTGCCAGCAGCTTAGTTCCAGGGCGTGAGGAGACCCAGTACTTC

abundance: few
j_gene: TRBJ2-1
d_gene: TRBD1
v_gene: TRBV7-2
CDR3aa: CASSLAEGAAYNEQFF
CDR3nt: TGTGCCAGCAGCTTAGCTGAGGGGGCCGCCTACAATGAGCAGTTCTTC

abundance: once
j_gene: TRBJ1-1
d_gene: -
v_gene: TRBV27
CDR3aa: CASSPTGGLSEAFF
CDR3nt: TGTGCCAGCAGTCCGACTGGGGGGCTGTCTGAAGCTTTCTTT

abundance: -
j_gene: TRBJ2-5
d_gene: TRBD2
v_gene: TRBV19
CDR3aa: CASSPTSPKETQYF
CDR3nt: TGTGCCAGTAGTCCGACTAGCCCTAAAGAGACCCAGTACTTC

abundance: -
j_gene: TRBJ1-6
d_gene: TRBD1
v_gene: TRBV11-2
CDR3aa: CASSSTGVSPLHF
CDR3nt: TGTGCCAGCAGCTCCACAGGGGTCTCACCCCTCCACTTT

abundance: -
j_gene: TRBJ2-7
d_gene: -
v_gene: TRBV5-6
CDR3aa: CASSSGLTYEQYF
CDR3nt: TGTGCCAGCAGCTCAGGATTAACTTACGAGCAGTACTTC

abundance: few
j_gene: TRBJ2-1
d_gene: -
v_gene: TRBV7-9
CDR3aa: CASSLGQAGTQFF
CDR3nt: TGTGCCAGCAGCTTAGGTCAGGCGGGTACCCAGTTCTTC

abundance: -
j_gene: TRBJ1-2
d_gene: -
v_gene: TRBV28
CDR3aa: CASSLKGSNPYGYTF
CDR3nt: TGTGCCAGCAGTTTAAAAGGCTCAAACCCCTATGGCTACACCTTC

abundance: -
j_gene: TRBJ2-3
d_gene: TRBD2
v_gene: TRBV5-8
CDR3aa: CASSLRGLADTQYF
CDR3nt: TGTGCCAGCAGCTTGAGGGGACTAGCAGATACGCAGTATTTT

abundance: once
j_gene: TRBJ2-3
d_gene: -
v_gene: TRBV4-1
CDR3aa: CASSASPSGDLTDTQYF
CDR3nt: TGCGCCAGCAGCGCTAGCCCCTCAGGGGACCTCACAGATACGCAGTATTTT

abundance: once
j_gene: TRBJ1-4
d_gene: -
v_gene: TRBV7-6
CDR3aa: CASSLVPPGLGEKLFF
CDR3nt: TGTGCCAGCAGCTTAGTCCCGCCCGGGCTAGGCGAAAAACTGTTTTTT

abundance: -
j_gene: TRBJ1-4
d_gene: -
v_gene: TRBV6-5
CDR3aa: CASSLYRAGEKLFF
CDR3nt: TGTGCCAGCAGTTTGTACAGGGCGGGTGAAAAACTGTTTTTT

abundance: -
j_gene: TRBJ1-2
d_gene: -
v_gene: TRBV7-9
CDR3aa: CASSSHGSFYGYTF
CDR3nt: TGTGCCAGCAGCTCCCATGGTTCTTTCTATGGCTACACCTTC

abundance: -
j_gene: TRBJ1-2
d_gene: -
v_gene: TRBV6-5
CDR3aa: CASLPGETHGYTF
CDR3nt: TGTGCCAGCCTACCGGGGGAGACCCATGGCTACACCTTC

abundance: -
j_gene: TRBJ1-2
d_gene: TRBD1
v_gene: TRBV18
CDR3aa: CASSYRLQGDGEDGYTF
CDR3nt: TGTGCCAGCTCATACCGTTTACAGGGGGACGGGGAGGATGGCTACACCTTC

abundance: -
j_gene: TRBJ1-1
d_gene: -
v_gene: TRBV7-8
CDR3aa: CASSFGKAAGLTEAFF
CDR3nt: TGTGCCAGCAGCTTCGGAAAAGCGGCAGGGTTGACTGAAGCTTTCTTT

abundance: -
j_gene: TRBJ2-1
d_gene: -
v_gene: TRBV6-4
CDR3aa: CASSEYEKYDDEQFF
CDR3nt: TGTGCCAGCAGTGAGTATGAGAAGTATGACGATGAGCAGTTCTTC

abundance: -
j_gene: TRBJ1-2
d_gene: -
v_gene: TRBV29-1
CDR3aa: CSVGGPDGGYGYTF
CDR3nt: TGCAGCGTTGGGGGGCCGGACGGGGGCTATGGCTACACCTTC

abundance: -
j_gene: TRBJ2-1
d_gene: -
v_gene: TRBV9
CDR3aa: CASSVIENSYNEQFF
CDR3nt: TGTGCCAGCAGCGTAATTGAGAACTCCTACAATGAGCAGTTCTTC

abundance: -
j_gene: TRBJ2-7
d_gene: TRBD2
v_gene: TRBV6-5
CDR3aa: CASRTTSGGSYEQYF
CDR3nt: TGTGCCAGCAGGACGACTAGCGGGGGGTCCTACGAGCAGTACTTC

abundance: once
j_gene: TRBJ2-7
d_gene: -
v_gene: TRBV4-1
CDR3aa: CASSQVPGSTYEQYF
CDR3nt: TGCGCCAGCAGCCAAGTGCCGGGTTCTACCTACGAGCAGTACTTC

abundance: -
j_gene: TRBJ2-7
d_gene: -
v_gene: TRBV6-1
CDR3aa: CASSDQDRWKNSSYEQYF
CDR3nt: TGTGCCAGCAGTGATCAGGACAGATGGAAGAATAGCTCCTACGAGCAGTACTTC

abundance: -
j_gene: TRBJ2-2
d_gene: -
v_gene: TRBV29-1
CDR3aa: CSVKELTGELFF
CDR3nt: TGCAGCGTTAAGGAGCTCACCGGGGAGCTGTTTTTT

abundance: -
j_gene: TRBJ1-1
d_gene: -
v_gene: TRBV7-9
CDR3aa: CASSGPTNTEAFF
CDR3nt: TGTGCCAGCAGTGGGCCAACGAACACTGAAGCTTTCTTT

abundance: -
j_gene: TRBJ1-2
d_gene: -
v_gene: TRBV6-5
CDR3aa: CASSPEGGYGYTF
CDR3nt: TGTGCCAGCAGTCCTGAGGGGGGCTATGGCTACACCTTC

abundance: -
j_gene: TRBJ1-2
d_gene: -
v_gene: TRBV28
CDR3aa: CASSLSLQAGGGYTF
CDR3nt: TGTGCCAGCAGTTTATCTCTCCAGGCCGGGGGTGGCTACACCTTC

abundance: -
j_gene: TRBJ2-7
d_gene: TRBD1
v_gene: TRBV7-9
CDR3aa: CASSFSGTGGYEQYF
CDR3nt: TGTGCCAGCAGCTTCTCCGGGACAGGGGGTTACGAGCAGTACTTC

abundance: -
j_gene: TRBJ1-6
d_gene: -
v_gene: TRBV5-5
CDR3aa: CARSLGGGWGSYNSPLHF
CDR3nt: TGTGCCCGCAGCCTTGGGGGGGGCTGGGGCTCCTATAATTCACCCCTCCACTTT

abundance: -
j_gene: TRBJ1-1
d_gene: -
v_gene: TRBV5-6
CDR3aa: CASSFRDLGNTEAFF
CDR3nt: TGTGCCAGCAGTTTTCGGGATCTAGGAAACACTGAAGCTTTCTTT

abundance: -
j_gene: TRBJ1-2
d_gene: -
v_gene: TRBV6-5
CDR3aa: CASSYSGRRVGYTF
CDR3nt: TGTGCCAGCAGTTACTCGGGCCGTCGGGTCGGCTACACCTTC

abundance: few
j_gene: TRBJ1-4
d_gene: -
v_gene: TRBV19
CDR3aa: CASSVDSSSRWGLFF
CDR3nt: TGTGCCAGTAGTGTGGACTCTTCCTCTAGGTGGGGACTGTTTTTT

abundance: -
j_gene: TRBJ2-1
d_gene: -
v_gene: TRBV30
CDR3aa: CAWSSGLSSYNEQFF
CDR3nt: TGTGCCTGGAGCTCAGGACTAAGCTCCTACAATGAGCAGTTCTTC

abundance: -
j_gene: TRBJ2-5
d_gene: -
v_gene: TRBV29-1
CDR3aa: CSVDPAGSQETQYF
CDR3nt: TGCAGCGTTGATCCAGCAGGAAGCCAAGAGACCCAGTACTTC

abundance: -
j_gene: TRBJ2-1
d_gene: TRBD2
v_gene: TRBV5-1
CDR3aa: CASSLGLAGTAEQFF
CDR3nt: TGCGCCAGCAGCTTGGGACTAGCGGGGACTGCTGAGCAGTTCTTC

abundance: -
j_gene: TRBJ2-3
d_gene: -
v_gene: TRBV4-1
CDR3aa: CAGSQGPGDSSTDTQYF
CDR3nt: TGCGCCGGCAGCCAAGGTCCGGGGGACTCTAGCACAGATACGCAGTATTTT

abundance: -
j_gene: TRBJ2-1
d_gene: -
v_gene: TRBV4-1
CDR3aa: CASSQPAGGEQFF
CDR3nt: TGCGCCAGCAGCCAGCCAGCGGGTGGCGAGCAGTTCTTC

abundance: -
j_gene: TRBJ1-5
d_gene: -
v_gene: TRBV5-8
CDR3aa: CASSLVSTSNQPQHF
CDR3nt: TGTGCCAGCAGCTTGGTCTCGACGAGCAATCAGCCCCAGCATTTT

abundance: -
j_gene: TRBJ1-2
d_gene: -
v_gene: TRBV3-1/TRBV3-2
CDR3aa: CASSQVDSLFYGYTF
CDR3nt: TGTGCCAGCAGCCAAGTGGACAGCCTATTCTATGGCTACACCTTC

abundance: -
j_gene: TRBJ2-2
d_gene: -
v_gene: TRBV3-1/TRBV3-2
CDR3aa: CASSQGSGELFF
CDR3nt: TGTGCCAGCAGCCAAGGGTCCGGGGAGCTGTTTTTT